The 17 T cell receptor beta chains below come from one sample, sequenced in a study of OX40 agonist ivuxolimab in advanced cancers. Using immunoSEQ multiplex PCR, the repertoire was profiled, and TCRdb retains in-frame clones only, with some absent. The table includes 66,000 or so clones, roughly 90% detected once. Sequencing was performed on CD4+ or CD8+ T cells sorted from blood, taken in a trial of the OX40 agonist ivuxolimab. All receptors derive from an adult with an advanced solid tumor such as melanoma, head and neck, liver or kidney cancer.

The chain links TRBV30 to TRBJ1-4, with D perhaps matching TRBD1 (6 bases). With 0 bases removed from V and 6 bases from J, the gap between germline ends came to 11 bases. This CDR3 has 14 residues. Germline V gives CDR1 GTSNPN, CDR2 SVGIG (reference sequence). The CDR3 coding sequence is TGTGCCTGGAGTGTATTACAGGGCCATGAAAAACTGTTTTTT. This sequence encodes CAWSVLQGHEKLFF.

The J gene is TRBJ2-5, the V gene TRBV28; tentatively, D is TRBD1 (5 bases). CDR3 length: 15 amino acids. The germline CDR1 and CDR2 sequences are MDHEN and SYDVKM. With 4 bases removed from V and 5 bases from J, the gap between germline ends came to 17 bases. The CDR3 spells CASSYAGHTLETQYF. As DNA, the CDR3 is TGTGCCAGCAGTTACGCCGGACACACTTTGGAGACCCAGTACTTC.

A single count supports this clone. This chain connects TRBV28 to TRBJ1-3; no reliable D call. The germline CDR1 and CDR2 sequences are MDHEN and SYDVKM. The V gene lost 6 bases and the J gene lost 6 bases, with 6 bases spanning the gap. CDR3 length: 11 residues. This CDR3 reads CASRASNTIYF. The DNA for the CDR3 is TGTGCCAGCAGAGCCTCAAACACCATATATTTT.

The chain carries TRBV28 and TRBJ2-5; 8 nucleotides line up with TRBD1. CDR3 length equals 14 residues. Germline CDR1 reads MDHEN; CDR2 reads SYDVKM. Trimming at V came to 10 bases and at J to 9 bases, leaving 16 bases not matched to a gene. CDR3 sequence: CATARGLPDDAQYF. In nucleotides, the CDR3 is TGTGCCACCGCCAGGGGGCTTCCCGACGACGCCCAGTACTTC.

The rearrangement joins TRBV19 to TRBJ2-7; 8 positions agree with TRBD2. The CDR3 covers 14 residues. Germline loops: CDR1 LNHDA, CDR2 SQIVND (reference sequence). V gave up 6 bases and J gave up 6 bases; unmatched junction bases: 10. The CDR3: CASSFGGGGSEQYF. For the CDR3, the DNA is TGTGCCAGTAGCTTCGGGGGGGGCGGATCCGAGCAGTACTTC.

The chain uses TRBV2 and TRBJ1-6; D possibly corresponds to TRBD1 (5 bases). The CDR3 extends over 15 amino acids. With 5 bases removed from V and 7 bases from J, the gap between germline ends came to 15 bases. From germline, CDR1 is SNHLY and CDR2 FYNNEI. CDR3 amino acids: CASSLTGTANSPLHF. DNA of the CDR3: TGTGCCAGCAGTTTGACCGGGACGGCCAATTCACCCCTCCACTTT.

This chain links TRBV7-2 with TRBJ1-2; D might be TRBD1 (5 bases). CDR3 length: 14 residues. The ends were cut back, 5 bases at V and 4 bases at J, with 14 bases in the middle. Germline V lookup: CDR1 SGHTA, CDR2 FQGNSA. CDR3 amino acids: CASSPGDVVYGYTF. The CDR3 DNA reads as TGTGCCAGCAGCCCTGGGGACGTCGTCTATGGCTACACCTTC.

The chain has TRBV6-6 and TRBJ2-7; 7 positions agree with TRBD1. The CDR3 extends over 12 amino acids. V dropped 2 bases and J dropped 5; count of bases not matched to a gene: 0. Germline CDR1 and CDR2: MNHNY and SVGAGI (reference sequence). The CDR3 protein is CASSYTGDEQYF. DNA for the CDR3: TGTGCCAGCAGTTACACAGGGGACGAGCAGTACTTC.

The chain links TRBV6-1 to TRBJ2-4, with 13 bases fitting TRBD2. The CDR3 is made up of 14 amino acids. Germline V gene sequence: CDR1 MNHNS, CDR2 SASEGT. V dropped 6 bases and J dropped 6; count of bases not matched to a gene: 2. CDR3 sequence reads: CASSGTSGINIQYF. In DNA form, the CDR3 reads TGTGCCAGCAGCGGGACTAGCGGGATAAACATTCAGTACTTC.

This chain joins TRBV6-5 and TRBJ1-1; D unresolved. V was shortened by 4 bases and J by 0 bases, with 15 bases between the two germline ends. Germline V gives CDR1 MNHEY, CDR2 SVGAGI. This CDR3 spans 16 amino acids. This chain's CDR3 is CASSSRQELMNTEAFF. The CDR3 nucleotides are TGTGCCAGCAGTTCCCGCCAGGAACTAATGAACACTGAAGCTTTCTTT.

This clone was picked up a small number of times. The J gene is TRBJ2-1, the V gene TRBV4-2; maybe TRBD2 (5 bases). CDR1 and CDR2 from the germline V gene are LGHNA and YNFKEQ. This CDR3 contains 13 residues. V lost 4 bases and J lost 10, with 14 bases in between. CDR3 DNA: TGTGCCAGCAGCCGAGGACTGGGGAACGAGCAGTTCTTC. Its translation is CASSRGLGNEQFF.

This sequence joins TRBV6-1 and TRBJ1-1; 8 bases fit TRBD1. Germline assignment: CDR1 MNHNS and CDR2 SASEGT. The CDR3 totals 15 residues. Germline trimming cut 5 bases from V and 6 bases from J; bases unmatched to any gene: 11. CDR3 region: CASSNRHRGSSEAFF. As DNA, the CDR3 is TGTGCCAGCAGTAATAGGCACAGGGGGTCGTCTGAAGCTTTCTTT.

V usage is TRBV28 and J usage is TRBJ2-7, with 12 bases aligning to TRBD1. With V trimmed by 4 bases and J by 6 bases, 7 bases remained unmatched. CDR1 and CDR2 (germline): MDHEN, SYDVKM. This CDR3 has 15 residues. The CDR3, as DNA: TGTGCCAGCAGTTATTGGGACAGGGGGCAAGTCGAGCAGTACTTC. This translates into CASSYWDRGQVEQYF.

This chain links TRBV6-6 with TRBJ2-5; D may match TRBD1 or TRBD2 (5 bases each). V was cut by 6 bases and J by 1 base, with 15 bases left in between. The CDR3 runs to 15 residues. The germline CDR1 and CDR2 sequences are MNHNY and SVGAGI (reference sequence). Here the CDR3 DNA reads TGTGCCAGCAGCCGTACCTGGGGGTCCCAAGAGACCCAGTACTTC. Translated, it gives CASSRTWGSQETQYF.

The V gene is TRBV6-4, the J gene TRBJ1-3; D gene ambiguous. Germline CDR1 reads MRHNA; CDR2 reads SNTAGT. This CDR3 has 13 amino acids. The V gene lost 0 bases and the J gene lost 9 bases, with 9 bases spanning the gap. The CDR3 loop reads CASSDSKAPTIYF. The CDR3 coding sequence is TGTGCCAGCAGTGACTCGAAAGCCCCCACCATATATTTT.

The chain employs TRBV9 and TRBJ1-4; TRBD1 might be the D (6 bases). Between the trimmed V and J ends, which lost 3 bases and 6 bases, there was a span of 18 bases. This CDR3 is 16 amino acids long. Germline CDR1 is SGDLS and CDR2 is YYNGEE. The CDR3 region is CASSADAGGPYEKLFF. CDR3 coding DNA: TGTGCCAGCAGCGCAGACGCGGGGGGGCCTTATGAAAAACTGTTTTTT.

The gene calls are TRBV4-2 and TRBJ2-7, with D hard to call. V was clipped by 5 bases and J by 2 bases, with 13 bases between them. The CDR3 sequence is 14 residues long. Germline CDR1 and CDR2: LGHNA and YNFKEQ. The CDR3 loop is CASSLGFGTYEQYF. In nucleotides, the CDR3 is TGTGCCAGCAGCTTGGGATTCGGTACCTACGAGCAGTACTTC.